These 3 T cell receptor beta chains share one sample of origin, sequenced in a study of control samples from healthy donors and cancer patients (dated by TCRdb to about 2020). The method was the immunoSEQ multiplex PCR assay. TCRdb re-hosts the immuneACCESS table, in-frame sequences only. Its copies lack some clones; in the studies checked, an unresolved V gene accounts for under half of them, and the cause for the rest is not known. This sample holds 120,000 to 150,000 clones; about 91% were observed only once. The top ten clonotypes cover approximately 3.2% of the sample. Sequenced sample: blood. All receptors come from a man aged 30 to 39 in good health.

The V gene is TRBV5-1, the J gene TRBJ2-3, with D possibly being TRBD1 or TRBD2 (5 bases each). This CDR3 is 11 amino acids long. Germline lookup yields CDR1 SGHRS and CDR2 YFSETQ. V was trimmed by 1 base and J by 10 bases, leaving 7 bases between them. This CDR3 reads CASSLRGAQYF. As DNA, the CDR3 is TGCGCCAGCAGCTTGAGAGGGGCGCAGTATTTT.

The chain employs TRBV4-1 and TRBJ2-7; tentatively, D is TRBD1 or TRBD2 (5 bases each). This CDR3 has 14 residues. Germline values: CDR1 MGHRA, CDR2 YSYEKL. The V end was cut by 2 bases, the J end by 3 bases, with 11 bases between. The CDR3, as DNA: TGCGCCAGCAGCCAAATCCGGGACGACTACGAGCAGTACTTC. It specifies CASSQIRDDYEQYF.

The chain couples TRBV27 to TRBJ2-2, with D possibly matching TRBD1 (6 bases). Germline-derived CDR1 and CDR2 are MNHEY and SMNVEV (reference sequence). The CDR3 covers 15 residues. With 3 bases removed from V and 4 bases from J, the gap between germline ends came to 12 bases. Written as DNA, the CDR3 is TGTGCCAGCAGTTTTTGCAGGGGATGCACCGGGGAGCTGTTTTTT. This sequence encodes CASSFCRGCTGELFF.